The following is a T cell receptor beta chain sequence with its context. Its specificity is not known. Germline CDR1 SGHNT, CDR2 YYREEE (reference sequence). The CDR3 contains 20 residues. V shed 0 bases, J shed 0 bases, and the junction held 14 bases outside the gene matches. This entry is derived from a study of cytomegalovirus exposure and HLA in healthy donors. With 60 Vbeta and 13 Jbeta primers, the PCR was carried out. The method was immunoSEQ multiplex PCR; TCRdb's version includes in-frame clones alone and lacks a portion of them. The table lists some 190,000 clones, over 60% of them singletons. Whole-study findings and limits: As a later analysis showed, a missense DCLRE1C variant was linked to trimming of TCR beta V- and J-genes.

This TCR was recovered from a woman aged 40 to 50 in good health and CMV-seronegative. Sequencing was carried out using PBMCs. The rearrangement links TRBV5-4 to TRBJ2-1; 8 bases agree with TRBD1. CDR3 DNA: TGTGCCAGCAGCTTGGCGCCCCAGGGGGCTATCCCTGTCTCCTACAATGAGCAGTTCTTC. Amino acid sequence: CASSLAPQGAIPVSYNEQFF.